This TCR beta chain was observed in a study of blood T cell repertoires in COVID-19 (dated by TCRdb to about 2020). About the full investigation: Collaborator samples came from the United States, Italy and Spain and covered acute and convalescent phases of COVID-19. The material from the prospective study consisted of cDNA or gDNA derived from T cells, B-cell-depleted T cells, or PBMCs. Subjects who had been exposed to COVID-19, were actively infected with it, or had recovered from it provided the deeply sampled blood TCRbeta repertoires that made up the dataset. The repertoires were released in a freely available public database meant as a resource for research on the immune response to SARS-CoV-2. Samples were obtained from the ongoing ImmuneRACE study (first 160 participants) and from about 1,300 subjects provided by 6 global collaborators. A de-identified subject ID, COVID-19 status, age in years and sex were almost always included in the sample metadata. Where available, HLA class I and class II types were taken from metadata supplied by the sample provider and were not determined by assay-based typing.

To note about this clone: Which antigen it targets is not known. No clone much larger than this one lies a single base away; base qualities are absent.

What the work shows at the level of the full study, not this receptor alone: The amount of clinical and demographic metadata varied by source and participant and was provided uncurated.

The collaborating institutions used their own protocols to collect whole blood in K2EDTA tubes. Collaborator samples were shipped for TCRbeta analysis as frozen whole blood, isolated PBMCs, or DNA extracted from either sample type. TCRbeta CDR3 regions were amplified from genomic DNA using the immunoSEQ Assay, a bias-controlled multiplex PCR. In the paper's pipeline: Within the assay, amplification of reference gene primers was used to estimate how many nucleated cells each sample contained. To quantify the absolute abundance of each unique TCRbeta CDR3 rearrangement, sequence reads were collapsed and filtered. For each sample, productive Simpson clonality was calculated by taking the square root of Simpson's diversity index across productive rearrangements. Imported from immuneACCESS, the table was reduced by TCRdb to in-frame sequences with V and J called. These copies leave out some clones; in studies compared against another copy, an unresolved V gene accounts for under half, and the cause of the remainder is not known. V, J and clone size were drawn from that table, and D and trimming were deduced from the DNA. This sample lists tens of thousands of clones; roughly 79% were detected once. The ten most abundant clones make up around 5.3% of the sample.

The CDR1 and CDR2 encoded by the germline V gene are KGHSH and LQKENI. From cysteine to phenylalanine, the CDR3 is 18 amino acids long. Only the CDR3 DNA stays, 54 bases, in frame from base 1. The V and J ends are trimmed by 2 bases and 0 bases, leaving 16 bases between them. The source of this sequence is a woman aged 55-70 years with acute or convalescent COVID-19. Recombination connected TRBV18 to TRBJ1-4, with a weak D call of TRBD1 (5 bases match). The material sequenced was peripheral blood. CDR3 region: CASSPYDSARSTNEKLFF. At the DNA level, the sequence is TGTGCCAGCTCACCATACGACAGTGCCAGATCAACTAATGAAAAACTGTTTTTT.